Here is one T cell receptor (beta chain) with its context. Time point: pre-treatment sample, taken before nivolumab and TIL therapy. This was the immunoSEQ v3 assay. Produced via immunoSEQ multiplex PCR; TCRdb's table is partial and in-frame only. This sample has tens of thousands of clones; around two thirds occur once, and the top ten carry less than 3%. The sample is drawn from a study of TIL therapy for anti-PD-1-resistant metastatic lung cancer. This clonotype was sampled from a woman between 30 and 80 years old with non-small cell lung cancer. Sequenced material: blood, taken at baseline.

The CDR3 nucleotides read TGTGCCAGCAGTTACTCGGGCAGGGACGAGCAGTACTTC. This sequence encodes CASSYSGRDEQYF. The chain joins TRBV6-6 to TRBJ2-7, with a tentative D call TRBD1 (5 bases). The ends were cut back, 0 bases at V and 5 bases at J, with 8 bases in the middle. Germline assignment: CDR1 MNHNY and CDR2 SVGAGI (reference sequence). The CDR3 consists of 13 residues.